This TCR beta chain stems from a study of CD8+ T cells in alopecia areata. This clone was observed a handful of times. The antigen remains unidentified. After isolation, RNA underwent reverse transcription to generate cDNA as the sequencing template. Method: immunoSEQ multiplex PCR; TCRdb's copy keeps in-frame clones and lacks some. Found here are about 200,000 clones, approximately 61% of them singletons; the top ten hold 0.45%. Study-wide results and caveats: Unlike in mice, where it was clearer, TCR sharing across patients was less clear, possibly HLA-related. Affected lesional scalp, above all in alopecia totalis/universalis, was more clonal than normal scalp.

As part of sample collection, lesional scalp punch biopsies and peripheral blood were taken from alopecia areata patients. The source material was CD4+ T cells sorted from blood, sampled at week 0. The source of this sequence is a human donor with alopecia areata.

DNA for the CDR3: TGTGCCAGCAGCCAAGAAGGGGTAGCCAAAAACATTCAGTACTTC. It codes for CASSQEGVAKNIQYF. The chain links TRBV14 to TRBJ2-4; tentative D call: TRBD1 (5 bases). V dropped 0 bases and J dropped 0 bases, with 6 bases sitting between them. There are 15 residues in the CDR3. The germline V gene encodes CDR1 SGHDN and CDR2 FVKESK.